Below are 24 T cell receptor beta chains sequenced from a single sample in a study of identical twins. TCRdb passed the 5' RACE reads through MiXCR, listing each CDR3 protein once. The table has 1.5 million to 2 million distinct CDR3 sequences, about 32% seen once. Material: cord blood. These receptors all come from a newborn girl in good health.

The V call is TRBV29-1, the J call TRBJ2-7; TRBD1 matches 7 bases. Unmatched junction bases numbered 12, after V lost 8 bases and J lost 5 bases. This CDR3 is 13 amino acids long. CDR1 is SQVTM, CDR2 ANQGSEA, per germline. CDR3 amino acids: CSPARQGCHEQYF. The CDR3 region has the DNA TGCAGCCCGGCCAGACAGGGTTGCCACGAGCAGTACTTC.

This clonotype was observed a handful of times. This rearrangement joins TRBV6-2 or TRBV6-3 to TRBJ1-1; the match to TRBD1 covers 9 bases. The germline CDR1 and CDR2 sequences are MNHEY and SVGEGT. The V gene end was trimmed by 1 base and the J gene end by 3 bases; junction bases not matched to a gene: 0. The CDR3 is 14 residues long. The CDR3 spells CASSYWTGDTEAFF. The CDR3 coding sequence is TGTGCCAGCAGTTACTGGACAGGGGACACTGAAGCTTTCTTT.

The J gene is TRBJ1-6, the V gene TRBV20-1; D possibly corresponds to TRBD1 (6 bases). The CDR3 runs 16 residues. Germline CDR1 is DFQATT and CDR2 is SNEGSKA (reference sequence). V was shortened by 5 bases and J by 0 bases, with 14 bases between the two germline ends. The CDR3 coding sequence is TGCAGTGCTCCTCAAGGGGGGAGCTCCTATAATTCACCCCTCCACTTT. Its protein is CSAPQGGSSYNSPLHF.

This clonotype was found a few times. The chain uses TRBV5-1 and TRBJ2-7; TRBD1 matches 8 bases. The CDR3 loop spans 14 amino acids. The J segment lost 2 bases and the V segment lost 5 bases, leaving 6 bases of the junction unmatched. Germline V CDR1 and CDR2: SGHRS, YFSETQ. Here the CDR3 DNA reads TGCGCCAGCAGGTTCCGGGACAGGACCTACGAGCAGTACTTC. Encoded protein: CASRFRDRTYEQYF.

The chain is built from TRBV6-2 or TRBV6-3 and TRBJ2-1, with D uncertain. The CDR3 loop spans 13 amino acids. The V gene's germline CDR1 is MNHEY and CDR2 SVGEGT. V was shortened by 2 bases and J by 5 bases, with 7 bases between the two germline ends. The CDR3 loop is CASSYPYDNEQFF. The CDR3 bases are TGTGCCAGCAGTTACCCATACGACAATGAGCAGTTCTTC.

The rearrangement joins TRBV20-1 to TRBJ2-5; 7 nucleotides agree with TRBD2. Matching the DNA end better, TRBJ2-7 makes the J call doubtful. Germline V gene data show CDR1 as DFQATT and CDR2 as SNEGSKA (reference sequence). The CDR3 length is 14 residues. The CDR3 DNA is TGCAGTGCTGCCCGATTCGCGGGGGTACACGAGCAGTACTTC. Amino acids: CSAARFAGVHEQYF.

The rearrangement uses TRBV28 and TRBJ2-7, with 8 bases that match TRBD2. This CDR3 region has 13 residues. Trimming at V came to 7 bases and at J to 3 bases, leaving 5 bases not matched to a gene. Germline CDR1 MDHEN, CDR2 SYDVKM. CDR3 sequence: CASTSSGSYEQYF. The CDR3 bases are TGTGCCAGCACCTCGAGCGGGAGCTACGAGCAGTACTTC. Full variable domain (missing parts from reference TRBV28 and TRBJ2-7): DVKVTQSSRYLVKRTGEKVFLECVQDMDHENMFWYRQDPGLGLRLIYFSYDVKMKEKGDIPEGYSVSREKKERFSLILESASTNQTSMYLCASTSSGSYEQYFGPGTRLTVT.

The V and J genes are TRBV6-5 and TRBJ2-1, with TRBD2 as a possible D gene (5 bases). V was trimmed by 2 bases and J by 8 bases, leaving 10 bases between them. The germline V gene encodes CDR1 MNHEY and CDR2 SVGAGI. The CDR3 sequence is 13 residues long. The CDR3 region is CASSYEGWDEQFF. CDR3 in DNA: TGTGCCAGCAGTTACGAGGGCTGGGATGAGCAGTTCTTC.

This clonotype was recorded at least ten times. This rearrangement joins TRBV3-1 to TRBJ1-2; D remains unclear. V was pared by 0 bases and J by 2 bases, with 10 bases between. CDR1 and CDR2 from the germline V gene are LGHDT and YNNKEL (reference sequence). CDR3 length: 15 residues. The CDR3 protein is CASSQDRNGNYGYTF. DNA for the CDR3: TGTGCCAGCAGCCAAGATAGGAACGGGAACTATGGCTACACCTTC.

This clonotype occurred a few times. The genes are TRBV9 and TRBJ2-4, with TRBD1 matching 8 bases. Germline V gives CDR1 SGDLS, CDR2 YYNGEE. The junction had 7 bases not matched to a gene; V was cut back by 4 bases and J by 7 bases. There are 14 residues in the CDR3. CDR3 amino acids: CASSLRTGNNIQYF. CDR3 nucleotide sequence: TGTGCCAGCAGCCTACGGACAGGGAACAACATTCAGTACTTC.

A note on this clonotype: Being one base from a much bigger clone, this may be a read error. The chain employs TRBV28 and TRBJ2-1; the D gene is possibly TRBD1 (6 bases). The V end was cut by 2 bases, the J end by 10 bases, with 21 bases between. Germline-derived CDR1 and CDR2 are MDHEN and SYDVKM. The CDR3 has 16 residues. The chain's CDR3 is CASSLGIPGQIYEQFF. DNA of the CDR3: TGTGCCAGCAGTTTAGGGATCCCGGGACAAATCTACGAGCAGTTCTTC.

The gene calls are TRBV5-1 and TRBJ2-1; perhaps D is TRBD1 or TRBD2 (5 bases each). The CDR3 extends over 15 amino acids. V was clipped by 4 bases and J by 4 bases, with 15 bases between them. Germline V CDR1 and CDR2: SGHRS, YFSETQ. This chain's CDR3 is CASSGGHGNYNEQFF. The CDR3 region has the DNA TGCGCCAGCAGCGGAGGACATGGTAATTACAATGAGCAGTTCTTC.

This clonotype was picked up a small number of times. The rearrangement uses TRBV10-2 and TRBJ2-5; 11 bases align to TRBD2. V lost 8 bases, J lost 0 bases, and 2 bases stayed unmatched. CDR1 is WSHSY, CDR2 SAAADI, per germline. CDR3 length: 14 residues. The CDR3 DNA reads TGCGCCAGCCTGACTAGCGGGGACCAAGAGACCCAGTACTTC. The encoded protein is CASLTSGDQETQYF.

In the case of this clonotype: At one boundary the junction diverges from the germline segment, which might be a read error. The rearrangement uses TRBV4-1 and TRBJ2-4, with no clear D. Gene TRBJ2-7 matches the end of the DNA better, so the J call may be wrong. The germline V gene has CDR1 MGHRA and CDR2 YSYEKL. The CDR3 has 14 amino acids. The CDR3 nucleotides read TGCGCCAGCGGCCAAGTACTCGTCGGCTACGAGCAGTACTTC. Translation gives CASGQVLVGYEQYF.

There are a few counts of this clonotype. The CDR3 DNA reads as TGTGCCAGCACTCACCTCCGGCCCCAGAATGAGCAGTTCTTC. Amino acids: CASTHLRPQNEQFF. The rearrangement links TRBV12-3 or TRBV12-4 to TRBJ2-1, with D uncertain. The CDR3 consists of 14 residues. V was pared by 7 bases and J by 7 bases, with 17 bases between.

This clonotype was seen repeatedly, ten times or more. The chain uses TRBV4-2 and TRBJ2-4; TRBD1 aligns across 10 bases. This CDR3 is 15 amino acids long. Germline loops: CDR1 LGHNA, CDR2 YNFKEQ. J gave up 3 bases and V 1 base, and 0 bases lay outside the gene matches. The CDR3 protein is CASSQGTGGKNIQYF. DNA of the CDR3: TGTGCCAGCAGCCAAGGGACAGGGGGCAAAAACATTCAGTACTTC.

V gene TRBV7-8 combines with J gene TRBJ2-7; D may be TRBD1 (6 bases). The CDR3 has 14 amino acids. V shed 6 bases and J shed 3 bases, with 15 bases lying between them. Germline lookup yields CDR1 SGHVS and CDR2 FQNEAQ. CDR3 region: CASSTGGSVYEQYF. For the CDR3, the DNA is TGTGCCAGCAGTACTGGGGGCAGTGTCTACGAGCAGTACTTC.

The chain recombines TRBV3-1 with TRBJ1-3, with a possible D match to TRBD1 (5 bases). Trimming stripped 2 bases from V and 2 bases from J, with 7 bases between. The CDR3 sequence is 14 residues long. Germline lookup yields CDR1 LGHDT and CDR2 YNNKEL (reference sequence). CDR3 protein: CASSQRGAGNTIYF. DNA of the CDR3: TGTGCCAGCAGCCAACGAGGGGCTGGAAACACCATATATTTT. Full variable domain (rest looked up from reference TRBV3-1 and TRBJ1-3): DTAVSQTPKYLVTQMGNDKSIKCEQNLGHDTMYWYKQDSKKFLKIMFSYNNKELIINETVPNRFSPKSPDKAHLNLHINSLELGDSAVYFCASSQRGAGNTIYFGEGSWLTVV.

V usage is TRBV7-8 and J usage is TRBJ2-1, with D perhaps matching TRBD2 (5 bases). CDR3 length: 14 residues. Germline lookup yields CDR1 SGHVS and CDR2 FQNEAQ. Between the trimmed V and J ends, which lost 5 bases and 5 bases, there was a span of 13 bases. The CDR3 DNA reads TGTGCCAGCAGCCTCAGAGGACTCAACAATGAGCAGTTCTTC. Translated, it gives CASSLRGLNNEQFF.

The chain couples TRBV30 to TRBJ1-6, with 9 bases fitting TRBD1. V lost 7 bases and J lost 6; bases outside the gene matches: 4. The CDR3 covers 13 residues. The germline gives CDR1 GTSNPN, CDR2 SVGIG (reference sequence). As DNA, the CDR3 is TGTGCCTTGTCGGGACAGGGTAATTCACCCCTCCACTTT. Amino acids: CALSGQGNSPLHF.

The table lists this clonotype with a count of one. This rearrangement joins TRBV5-1 to TRBJ1-1; D uncertain. CDR1 and CDR2 from the germline V gene are SGHRS and YFSETQ. V gave up 5 bases and J gave up 1 base, with 12 bases separating them. The CDR3 has 14 amino acids. In DNA, the CDR3 is TGCGCCAGCAGTTATGACTACCAGAACACTGAAGCTTTCTTT. Encoded protein: CASSYDYQNTEAFF.

V is TRBV29-1 and J is TRBJ2-7; TRBD2 aligns across 7 bases. Germline assignment: CDR1 SQVTM and CDR2 ANQGSEA. The CDR3 has 12 residues. The J segment lost 3 bases and the V segment lost 4 bases, leaving 3 bases of the junction unmatched. Written as DNA, the CDR3 is TGCAGCGTTGTAGGGAGGGGCTACGAGCAGTACTTC. It specifies CSVVGRGYEQYF.

The rearrangement uses TRBV4-2 and TRBJ2-1; 11 bases are shared with TRBD2. This CDR3 comprises 16 residues. The V segment lost 0 bases and the J segment 6 bases; nucleotides outside the gene matches: 4. Germline V gives CDR1 LGHNA, CDR2 YNFKEQ. CDR3 in amino acids: CASSQERTSGSNEQFF. In DNA form, the CDR3 reads TGTGCCAGCAGCCAAGAAAGAACTAGCGGGAGCAATGAGCAGTTCTTC.

The rearrangement joins TRBV20-1 to TRBJ2-5; 11 bases are a match to TRBD2. There are 16 residues in the CDR3. The germline gives CDR1 DFQATT, CDR2 SNEGSKA (reference sequence). The junction had 7 bases not matched to a gene; V was cut back by 0 bases and J by 4 bases. CDR3: CSARDDRLAGTETQYF. The CDR3 coding sequence is TGCAGTGCTAGAGATGACCGACTAGCGGGGACAGAGACCCAGTACTTC.